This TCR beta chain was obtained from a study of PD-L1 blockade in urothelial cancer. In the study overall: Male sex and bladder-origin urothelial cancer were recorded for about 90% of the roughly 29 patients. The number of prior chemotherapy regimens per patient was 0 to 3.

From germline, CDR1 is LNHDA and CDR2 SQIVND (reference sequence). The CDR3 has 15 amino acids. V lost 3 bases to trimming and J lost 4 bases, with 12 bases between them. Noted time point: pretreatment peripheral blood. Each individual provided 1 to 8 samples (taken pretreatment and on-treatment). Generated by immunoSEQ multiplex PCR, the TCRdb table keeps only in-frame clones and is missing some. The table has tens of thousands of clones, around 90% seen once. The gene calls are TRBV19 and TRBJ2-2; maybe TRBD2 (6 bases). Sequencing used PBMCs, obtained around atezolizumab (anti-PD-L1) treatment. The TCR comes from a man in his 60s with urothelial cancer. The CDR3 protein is CASSIVLATTGELFF. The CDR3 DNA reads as TGTGCCAGTAGTATTGTTCTAGCGACCACCGGGGAGCTGTTTTTT.